The next 27 T cell receptor beta chains were all read from a single sample in a study of T cell repertoires in cytomegalovirus infection. MiXCR, run by TCRdb on the reads, gives a single entry per CDR3 protein. Among some 560,000 distinct CDR3 sequences, approximately 40% were seen once, and the ten largest hold 48%. These receptors have no identified antigens. The sample here was cultured PBMCs, taken from culture after CMV antigen stimulation. The receptors were sampled from a human donor in good health (CMV status not recorded). Some clones in this sample may be carry-over from other donors' samples.

The chain's CDR3 is CASSGEDEKLFF. Here the CDR3 DNA reads TGTGCCAGCAGCGGCGAAGATGAAAAACTGTTTTTT. The chain recombines TRBV5-3 with TRBJ1-4, with D unclear. TRBV5-3 counts as an open reading frame of uncertain function. The CDR3 loop spans 12 amino acids. V lost 8 bases and J lost 6, with 11 bases in between.

The chain joins TRBV2 to TRBJ1-4; D remains unclear. The CDR3 runs 14 residues. Trimming cost V 1 base and J 7 bases, with 10 bases left between them. CDR1 and CDR2 from the germline V gene are SNHLY and FYNNEI. CDR3 amino acids: CASSEEGGGEKLFF. CDR3 in DNA: TGTGCCAGCAGTGAAGAAGGCGGTGGTGAAAAACTGTTTTTT. Drawing the rest from reference TRBV2 and TRBJ1-4, the complete variable domain is EPEVTQTPSHQVTQMGQEVILRCVPISNHLYFYWYRQILGQKVEFLVSFYNNEISEKSEIFDDQFSVERPDGSNFTLKIRSTKLEDSAMYFCASSEEGGGEKLFFGSGTQLSVL.

In nucleotides, the CDR3 is TGTGCCAGCTCACCTGACCTAGCAGGGATGGGTGAGCAGTTCTTC. Translated, it gives CASSPDLAGMGEQFF. The chain uses TRBV18 and TRBJ2-1; D might be TRBD1 or TRBD2, each matching 5 bases. From germline, CDR1 is KGHSH and CDR2 LQKENI. The V gene lost 3 bases and the J gene lost 9 bases, with 18 bases spanning the gap. The CDR3 consists of 15 residues.

The table lists this clonotype with a few counts. This chain links TRBV7-6 with TRBJ1-5, with D possibly being TRBD1 (6 bases). CDR1 SGHVS and CDR2 FNYEAQ come from the germline V gene. V was trimmed by 8 bases and J by 4 bases, leaving 12 bases between them. This CDR3 has 13 residues. CDR3 sequence reads: CASGGGGNQPQHF. The CDR3 DNA reads as TGTGCCAGCGGGGGAGGGGGAAATCAGCCCCAGCATTTT.

There are many counts of this clonotype. The genes are TRBV7-2 and TRBJ2-1, with D tentatively TRBD2 (5 bases). Trimming left V 1 base short and J 11 bases short, with 15 bases between. The germline V gene has CDR1 SGHTA and CDR2 FQGNSA. CDR3 length: 14 residues. For the CDR3, the DNA is TGTGCCAGCAGCTTAGTCCGAGCGGAGACCCAGCAGTTCTTC. This gives the protein CASSLVRAETQQFF.

This chain links TRBV7-8 with TRBJ2-5, with TRBD2 matching over 8 bases. After removal of 10 bases from V and 4 bases from J, the junction contained 11 bases not matched to a gene. In germline, CDR1 is SGHVS, CDR2 FQNEAQ. There are 14 residues in the CDR3. CDR3 amino acids: CATPPERELETQYF. CDR3 coding DNA: TGTGCCACACCTCCCGAGCGGGAGTTAGAGACCCAGTACTTC. Variable domain in full (rest from reference TRBV7-8 and TRBJ2-5): GAGVSQSPRYKVAKRGQDVALRCDPISGHVSLFWYQQALGQGPEFLTYFQNEAQLDKSGLPSDRFFAERPEGSVSTLKIQRTQQEDSAVYLCATPPERELETQYFGPGTRLLVL.

This clonotype has at least ten counts. The CDR3 DNA sequence: TGTGCCAGCAGCTTATCAGGGACAGAACTCTACGAGCAGTACTTC. Residues: CASSLSGTELYEQYF. The chain recombines TRBV7-2 with TRBJ2-7; TRBD1 matches at 7 bases. The CDR3 loop spans 15 amino acids. J was trimmed by 3 bases and V by 2 bases; bases with no gene match: 7. Germline V CDR1 and CDR2: SGHTA, FQGNSA.

Here the CDR3 reads CASSSRGSGDKSEQFF. DNA for the CDR3: TGTGCCAGCAGCTCTAGGGGATCGGGAGACAAAAGTGAGCAGTTCTTC. V usage is TRBV7-8 and J usage is TRBJ2-1, with a possible D match to TRBD2 (6 bases). The CDR3 length is 16 residues. Germline CDR1 reads SGHVS; CDR2 reads FQNEAQ. The V end was cut by 4 bases, the J end by 9 bases, with 22 bases between.

The V and J genes are TRBV3-1 and TRBJ1-2; maybe TRBD1 (5 bases). Trimming took off 6 bases at V and 7 bases at J, with 15 bases between the two ends. Germline CDR1 and CDR2: LGHDT and YNNKEL (reference sequence). The CDR3 consists of 13 residues. CDR3: CASRFQGASGYTF. Here the CDR3 DNA reads TGTGCCAGCAGGTTTCAGGGAGCTTCTGGCTACACCTTC.

This chain connects TRBV7-9 to TRBJ1-3; D is unresolved. The V end was cut by 5 bases, the J end by 0 bases, with 14 bases between. Germline CDR1 is SEHNR and CDR2 is FQNEAQ (reference sequence). This CDR3 contains 16 residues. DNA for the CDR3: TGTGCCAGCAGCCTGAAGGATTTGAGCTCTGGAAACACCATATATTTT. Its translation is CASSLKDLSSGNTIYF.

The V and J genes are TRBV11-1 and TRBJ1-2; no definite D call. The CDR3 covers 14 residues. V lost 5 bases, J lost 3 bases, and 13 bases lay in between. Germline CDR1 reads SGHAT; CDR2 reads FQDESV (reference sequence). The CDR3 DNA reads TGTGCCAGCAGCCGAGGTTTTGGGTACTATGGCTACACCTTC. Translating it yields CASSRGFGYYGYTF.

This clonotype was seen more than once but under ten times. The chain carries TRBV7-2 and TRBJ2-7; D perhaps matches TRBD1 (5 bases). CDR1 and CDR2 (germline): SGHTA, FQGNSA. V dropped 2 bases and J dropped 5 bases, with 13 bases sitting between them. CDR3 size: 14 residues. The CDR3 spells CASSLFSGWDEQYF. CDR3 nucleotides: TGTGCCAGCAGCTTATTTTCAGGGTGGGACGAGCAGTACTTC. The full variable domain, its missing parts supplied by reference TRBV7-2 and TRBJ2-7, is GAGVSQSPSNKVTEKGKDVELRCDPISGHTALYWYRQSLGQGLEFLIYFQGNSAPDKSGLPSDRFSAERTGGSVSTLTIQRTQQEDSAVYLCASSLFSGWDEQYFGPGTRLTVT.

The sample holds a few counts of this clonotype. The chain is built from TRBV7-2 and TRBJ2-5; possible D gene TRBD2, 6 bases. CDR3 length equals 15 residues. Trimming shortened V by 0 bases and J by 2 bases, and 10 bases separated the two germline ends. Germline CDR1 and CDR2: SGHTA and FQGNSA. CDR3 sequence: CASSLALGGQETQYF. CDR3 coding DNA: TGTGCCAGCAGCTTAGCGCTTGGGGGGCAAGAGACCCAGTACTTC.

This clonotype was observed at least ten times. The V and J genes are TRBV7-2 and TRBJ2-5; TRBD2 aligns across 16 bases. Germline V gene sequence: CDR1 SGHTA, CDR2 FQGNSA. The V and J ends lost 5 bases and 5 bases, in that order; junction bases with no gene match: 5. This CDR3 has 16 amino acids. CDR3 residues: CASSPGLAGGLETQYF. The DNA for the CDR3 is TGTGCCAGCAGCCCGGGACTAGCGGGGGGGCTGGAGACCCAGTACTTC.

The chain has TRBV7-6 and TRBJ2-5; TRBD2 agrees at 14 bases. V gave up 6 bases and J gave up 2 bases; unmatched junction bases: 5. Germline-derived CDR1 and CDR2 are SGHVS and FNYEAQ. This CDR3 is 16 amino acids long. The CDR3 reads CASSSRTSGGQETQYF. The CDR3, as DNA: TGTGCCAGCAGTTCAAGGACTAGCGGGGGGCAAGAGACCCAGTACTTC.

V usage is TRBV7-2 and J usage is TRBJ2-3; TRBD1 matches at 9 bases. Germline V gene sequence: CDR1 SGHTA, CDR2 FQGNSA. The V gene end was trimmed by 5 bases and the J gene end by 4 bases; junction bases not matched to a gene: 7. CDR3 length: 15 residues. CDR3 coding DNA: TGTGCCAGCAGCCCCCAACAGGGGGCTGCAGATACGCAGTATTTT. Protein sequence: CASSPQQGAADTQYF.

The V and J genes are TRBV7-2 and TRBJ2-2; D not certain. CDR1 is SGHTA, CDR2 FQGNSA, per germline. V lost 4 bases to trimming and J lost 3 bases, with 15 bases between them. The CDR3 has 16 residues. Here the CDR3 DNA reads TGTGCCAGCAGCTCCTCTGAACGACGTGACACCGGGGAGCTGTTTTTT. Its translation is CASSSSERRDTGELFF.

The chain employs TRBV2 and TRBJ2-7; D gene unclear. In germline, CDR1 is SNHLY, CDR2 FYNNEI. This CDR3 region has 11 residues. V was trimmed by 10 bases and J by 3 bases, leaving 10 bases between them. In nucleotides, the CDR3 is TGTGCCATCTTCCGGATCTACGAGCAGTACTTC. Residues: CAIFRIYEQYF.

This clonotype was observed a handful of times. The genes are TRBV7-9 and TRBJ2-3; no clear D gene. CDR1 is SEHNR, CDR2 FQNEAQ, per germline (reference sequence). The CDR3 is 11 amino acids. V lost 4 bases to trimming and J lost 8 bases, with 7 bases between them. The DNA of the CDR3 is TGTGCCAGCAGCTCGATGCGTACGCAGTATTTT. Translating it yields CASSSMRTQYF.

This sequence joins TRBV2 and TRBJ1-6; the D is unclear. V dropped 3 bases and J dropped 10 bases, with 10 bases sitting between them. In germline, CDR1 is SNHLY, CDR2 FYNNEI. This CDR3 spans 13 amino acids. DNA of the CDR3: TGTGCCAGCAGTGATAACAGCGAATCACCCCTCCACTTT. It translates to CASSDNSESPLHF.

This clonotype has just one count. This chain connects TRBV28 to TRBJ2-5, with D possibly being TRBD1 (5 bases). V was shortened by 1 base and J by 5 bases, with 14 bases between the two germline ends. The CDR3 is 15 amino acids. Per germline, CDR1 MDHEN and CDR2 SYDVKM. CDR3 in DNA: TGTGCCAGCAGTTTATTAACCCAGGGATCGGAGACCCAGTACTTC. It translates to CASSLLTQGSETQYF. Full variable domain (remainder filled in from reference TRBV28 and TRBJ2-5): DVKVTQSSRYLVKRTGEKVFLECVQDMDHENMFWYRQDPGLGLRLIYFSYDVKMKEKGDIPEGYSVSREKKERFSLILESASTNQTSMYLCASSLLTQGSETQYFGPGTRLLVL.

The chain joins TRBV7-8 to TRBJ1-1; D gene uncertain. CDR1 is SGHVS, CDR2 FQNEAQ, per germline. Trimming left V 3 bases short and J 10 bases short, with 21 bases between. CDR3 length equals 15 residues. For the CDR3, the DNA is TGTGCCAGCAGCTTGGTAGGGCCGGAGTGGCTGGGAGCTTTCTTT. It yields the protein CASSLVGPEWLGAFF.

The chain couples TRBV19 to TRBJ2-2, with TRBD2 identical over 8 bases. Germline lookup yields CDR1 LNHDA and CDR2 SQIVND (reference sequence). The junction had 5 bases not matched to a gene; V was cut back by 3 bases and J by 5 bases. CDR3 length: 15 residues. CDR3: CASSIGRGGTGELFF. The CDR3 DNA sequence: TGTGCCAGTAGTATTGGTCGCGGGGGGACCGGGGAGCTGTTTTTT.

This chain connects TRBV18 to TRBJ2-3, with D perhaps TRBD1 or TRBD2 (5 bases each). CDR3 length: 13 amino acids. From germline, CDR1 is KGHSH and CDR2 LQKENI. The V and J ends lost 3 bases and 5 bases respectively, with 9 bases between them. The CDR3 DNA reads as TGTGCCAGCTCACCCGGGACCGAAGATACGCAGTATTTT. This gives the protein CASSPGTEDTQYF.

J is TRBJ2-5 and V is TRBV7-1; 7 nucleotides match TRBD1. TRBV7-1 is recorded as an ORF, its role being uncertain. This CDR3 is built from 12 residues. V gave up 6 bases and J gave up 5 bases; unmatched junction bases: 3. CDR3 region: CASRTGLETQYF. Written as DNA, the CDR3 is TGTGCCAGCAGGACAGGGTTGGAGACCCAGTACTTC.

This clonotype was seen only a few times. The gene calls are TRBV11-2 and TRBJ1-4; 7 bases line up with TRBD1. The CDR3 is 16 amino acids. Per the germline V gene, CDR1 is SGHAT and CDR2 is FQNNGV. With 5 bases clipped from V and 7 bases from J, the junction kept 13 bases outside the gene matches. The CDR3 DNA reads as TGTGCCAGCAGCGGTCCTGCCACAGGGGCGACTGAAAAACTGTTTTTT. As protein: CASSGPATGATEKLFF.

This clonotype was observed a few times. V is TRBV7-9 and J is TRBJ1-1, with D unclear. The CDR3 totals 15 residues. V lost 6 bases and J lost 1, with 15 bases in between. CDR1 and CDR2 from the germline V gene are SEHNR and FQNEAQ (reference sequence). CDR3: CASRPRDFSNTEAFF. The CDR3 DNA sequence: TGTGCCAGCAGGCCGCGGGATTTCTCGAACACTGAAGCTTTCTTT.